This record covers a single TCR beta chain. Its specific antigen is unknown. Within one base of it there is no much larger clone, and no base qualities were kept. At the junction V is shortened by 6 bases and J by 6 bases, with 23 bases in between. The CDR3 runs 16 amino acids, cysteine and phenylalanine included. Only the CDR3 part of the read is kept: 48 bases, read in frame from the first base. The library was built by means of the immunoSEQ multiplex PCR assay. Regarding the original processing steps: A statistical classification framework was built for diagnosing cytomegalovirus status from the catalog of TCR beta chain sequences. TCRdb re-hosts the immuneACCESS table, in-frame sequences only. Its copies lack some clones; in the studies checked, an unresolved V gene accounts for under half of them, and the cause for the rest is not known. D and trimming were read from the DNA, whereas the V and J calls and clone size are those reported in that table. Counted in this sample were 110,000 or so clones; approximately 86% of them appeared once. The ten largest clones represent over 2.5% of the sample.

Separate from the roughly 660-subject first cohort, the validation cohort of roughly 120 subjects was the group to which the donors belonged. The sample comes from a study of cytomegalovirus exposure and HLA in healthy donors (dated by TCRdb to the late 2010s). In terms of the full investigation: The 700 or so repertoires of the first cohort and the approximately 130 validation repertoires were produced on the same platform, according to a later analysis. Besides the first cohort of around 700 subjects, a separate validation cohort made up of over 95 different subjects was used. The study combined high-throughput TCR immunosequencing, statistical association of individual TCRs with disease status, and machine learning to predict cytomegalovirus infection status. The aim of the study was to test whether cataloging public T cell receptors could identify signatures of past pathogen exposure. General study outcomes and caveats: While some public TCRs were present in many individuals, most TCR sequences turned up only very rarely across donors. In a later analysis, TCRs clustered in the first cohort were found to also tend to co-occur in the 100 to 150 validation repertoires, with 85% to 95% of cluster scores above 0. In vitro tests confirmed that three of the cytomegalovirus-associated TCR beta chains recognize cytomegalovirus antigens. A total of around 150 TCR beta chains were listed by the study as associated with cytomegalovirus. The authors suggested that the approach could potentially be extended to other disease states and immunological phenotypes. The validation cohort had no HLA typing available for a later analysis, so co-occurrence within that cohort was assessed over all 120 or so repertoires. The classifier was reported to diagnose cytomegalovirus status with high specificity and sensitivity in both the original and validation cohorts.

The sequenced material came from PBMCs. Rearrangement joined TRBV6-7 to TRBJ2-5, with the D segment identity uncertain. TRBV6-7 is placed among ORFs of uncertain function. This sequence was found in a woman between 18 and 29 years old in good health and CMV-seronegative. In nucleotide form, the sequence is TGTGCCAGCAGCCAAAGCTTCTTGTGCCTAGGAAAGACCCAGTACTTC. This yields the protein CASSQSFLCLGKTQYF.